These 23 T cell receptor beta chains were all obtained from the same sample, sequenced in a study of blood T cell repertoires in COVID-19. The method was immunoSEQ multiplex PCR; TCRdb's version includes in-frame clones alone and lacks a portion of them. The sample has approximately 190,000 clones; 75% to 90% are singletons. The sequenced sample was peripheral blood. The receptors were gathered from a woman in her forties with acute or convalescent COVID-19.

The table lists this clone with a few counts. The J gene is TRBJ2-7, the V gene TRBV7-2; TRBD2 matches 13 bases. This CDR3 is 18 amino acids long. The germline V gene encodes CDR1 SGHTA and CDR2 FQGNSA. The junction had 7 bases not matched to a gene; V was cut back by 2 bases and J by 0 bases. CDR3 residues: CASSLRTSGGGSSYEQYF. The CDR3, as DNA: TGTGCCAGCAGCTTACGCACTAGCGGGGGGGGTAGCTCCTACGAGCAGTACTTC.

The chain combines TRBV10-3 with TRBJ2-2, with 9 bases that match TRBD2. The germline V gene has CDR1 ENHRY and CDR2 SYGVKD. The V segment lost 6 bases and the J segment 4 bases; nucleotides outside the gene matches: 6. There are 15 residues in the CDR3. CDR3 amino acids: CAIRGGGGATGELFF. The CDR3 nucleotides read TGTGCCATCAGAGGAGGCGGGGGGGCCACCGGGGAGCTGTTTTTT.

The genes are TRBV19 and TRBJ2-2; the match to TRBD1 covers 9 bases. The CDR3 loop spans 14 amino acids. CDR1 is LNHDA, CDR2 SQIVND, per germline (reference sequence). V lost 7 bases and J lost 5; bases outside the gene matches: 5. The CDR3 DNA sequence: TGTGCCAGTACCGGGACAGGGATTACCGGGGAGCTGTTTTTT. This gives the protein CASTGTGITGELFF.

The chain has TRBV9 and TRBJ1-2; D ambiguous. The germline gives CDR1 SGDLS, CDR2 YYNGEE. V lost 4 bases to trimming and J lost 0 bases, with 7 bases between them. The length of the CDR3 is 13 residues. CDR3 DNA sequence: TGTGCCAGCAGCCCACAGACTAACTATGGCTACACCTTC. It codes for CASSPQTNYGYTF. Full variable domain (remainder filled in from reference TRBV9 and TRBJ1-2): DSGVTQTPKHLITATGQRVTLRCSPRSGDLSVYWYQQSLDQGLQFLIQYYNGEERAKGNILERFSAQQFPDLHSELNLSSLELGDSALYFCASSPQTNYGYTFGSGTRLTVV.

The sample holds one count of this clone. V is TRBV5-1 and J is TRBJ1-2, with TRBD1 matching 7 bases. CDR1 and CDR2 (germline): SGHRS, YFSETQ. This CDR3 spans 16 amino acids. The J segment lost 8 bases and the V segment lost 0 bases, leaving 13 bases of the junction unmatched. CDR3 nucleotides: TGCGCCAGCAGCTTGGGGACAGGAGAATTCCCGTACGGCTACACCTTC. Amino acids: CASSLGTGEFPYGYTF.

Ten or more counts support this clone. The CDR3 nucleotides read TGTGCCAGCAGTGACGTTGTCAGGCGGAACACCGGGGAGCTGTTTTTT. Translation gives CASSDVVRRNTGELFF. This sequence joins TRBV2 and TRBJ2-2; D gene ambiguous. The ends were cut back, 3 bases at V and 1 base at J, with 12 bases in the middle. The CDR3 has 16 amino acids. Per germline, CDR1 SNHLY and CDR2 FYNNEI.

This clone was found a few times. V gene TRBV18 combines with J gene TRBJ1-4; 7 bases match TRBD1. The CDR3 has 13 amino acids. J gave up 14 bases and V 2 bases, and 8 bases lay outside the gene matches. Germline V gives CDR1 KGHSH, CDR2 LQKENI. The CDR3 DNA follows: TGTGCCAGCTCACCAGGGACAGACCAGGTGCTGTTTTTT. Its translation is CASSPGTDQVLFF. The full variable domain, completed using reference TRBV18 and TRBJ1-4, is NAGVMQNPRHLVRRRGQEARLRCSPMKGHSHVYWYRQLPEEGLKFMVYLQKENIIDESGMPKERFSAEFPKEGPSILRIQQVVRGDSAAYFCASSPGTDQVLFFGSGTQLSVL.

This clone was counted once. Different DNA sequences within this sample yield the same CDR3. The rearrangement joins TRBV30 to TRBJ2-7, with D possibly being TRBD1 (7 bases). V lost 1 base and J lost 6, with 13 bases in between. The CDR3 is 13 amino acids. The germline gives CDR1 GTSNPN, CDR2 SVGIG (reference sequence). The CDR3 DNA reads TGTGCCTGGAGTGGACAGGGAGGTTCCGAGCAGTACTTC. Protein: CAWSGQGGSEQYF.

The rearrangement links TRBV9 to TRBJ2-3; 7 positions match TRBD2. The V and J ends lost 0 bases and 0 bases, in that order; junction bases with no gene match: 7. CDR1 is SGDLS, CDR2 YYNGEE, per germline. The CDR3 has 17 amino acids. CDR3: CASSVGRGDQSTDTQYF. CDR3 nucleotide sequence: TGTGCCAGCAGCGTAGGACGGGGGGACCAGAGCACAGATACGCAGTATTTT.

The rearrangement uses TRBV28 and TRBJ1-1; tentatively, D is TRBD1 (6 bases). The germline V and J ends were trimmed by 2 bases and 4 bases, with 14 bases remaining between them. Looked up from germline, CDR1 is MDHEN and CDR2 is SYDVKM. The CDR3 contains 15 residues. The CDR3 reads CASSLGGGAGTEAFF. Here the CDR3 DNA reads TGTGCCAGCAGTTTAGGGGGGGGCGCCGGCACTGAAGCTTTCTTT.

This clone was detected only once. The chain carries TRBV5-6 and TRBJ2-3; D may be TRBD2 (5 bases). The V end lost 4 bases, the J end lost 2 bases, and 11 bases lay between the germline ends. Looked up from germline, CDR1 is SGHDT and CDR2 is YYEEEE. This CDR3 is built from 14 residues. In DNA form, the CDR3 reads TGTGCCAGCAGCCCGGGGAGACCCACAGATACGCAGTATTTT. Translated: CASSPGRPTDTQYF. Together with reference TRBV5-6 and TRBJ2-3, the CDR3 gives the full variable domain: DAGVTQSPTHLIKTRGQQVTLRCSPKSGHDTVSWYQQALGQGPQFIFQYYEEEERQRGNFPDRFSGHQFPNYSSELNVNALLLGDSALYLCASSPGRPTDTQYFGPGTRLTVL.

The V gene is TRBV30, the J gene TRBJ1-4; TRBD1 matches at 7 bases. V lost 3 bases, J lost 8 bases, and 6 bases stayed unmatched. The CDR3 contains 13 residues. Germline assignment: CDR1 GTSNPN and CDR2 SVGIG (reference sequence). CDR3 amino acids: CAWRTGAGEKLFF. The CDR3 DNA reads TGTGCCTGGAGAACAGGGGCTGGGGAAAAACTGTTTTTT.

The V gene is TRBV27, the J gene TRBJ2-5; possible D gene TRBD2, 5 bases. The V gene lost 2 bases and the J gene lost 2 bases, with 9 bases spanning the gap. CDR1 MNHEY and CDR2 SMNVEV come from the germline V gene (reference sequence). The CDR3 is 14 residues long. In DNA form, the CDR3 reads TGTGCCAGCAGTTTAAGGACTGCTCAAGAGACCCAGTACTTC. Protein product: CASSLRTAQETQYF.

The chain has TRBV6-6 and TRBJ2-7, with 7 positions matching TRBD1. J lost 12 bases, V lost 1 base, and 9 bases had no gene match. The CDR3 sequence is 13 residues long. Germline CDR1 is MNHNY and CDR2 is SVGAGI (reference sequence). The CDR3 sequence is CASSYLGTASLYF. The CDR3 DNA follows: TGTGCCAGCAGTTACTTAGGGACAGCTTCGTTGTACTTC.

The rearrangement links TRBV4-2 to TRBJ2-2; 8 nucleotides agree with TRBD2. The ends lost 1 base at V and 1 base at J; junction bases unmatched: 2. Germline V gene lookup returns CDR1 LGHNA and CDR2 YNFKEQ. CDR3 size: 16 residues. CDR3 nucleotide sequence: TGTGCCAGCAGCCAAGTAGCGGGGCAGAACACCGGGGAGCTGTTTTTT. This encodes CASSQVAGQNTGELFF.

The chain recombines TRBV27 with TRBJ2-7, with D possibly being TRBD2 (6 bases). The CDR3 extends over 13 amino acids. Germline V CDR1 and CDR2: MNHEY, SMNVEV (reference sequence). With 6 bases removed from V and 0 bases from J, the gap between germline ends came to 9 bases. DNA of the CDR3: TGTGCCAGCAGGACGGGGGTCTCCTACGAGCAGTACTTC. Protein product: CASRTGVSYEQYF.

The rearrangement uses TRBV5-1 and TRBJ1-2, with D tentatively TRBD1 (5 bases). V lost 3 bases and J lost 5, with 14 bases in between. Germline V gives CDR1 SGHRS, CDR2 YFSETQ. The CDR3 loop spans 14 amino acids. In DNA form, the CDR3 reads TGCGCCAGCAGCTCCTCGGGGGTCTCGTATGGCTACACCTTC. As protein: CASSSSGVSYGYTF.

The gene calls are TRBV27 and TRBJ1-1; no clear D. Germline assignment: CDR1 MNHEY and CDR2 SMNVEV (reference sequence). CDR3 length equals 13 residues. Trimming cost V 2 bases and J 4 bases, with 8 bases left between them. The CDR3 sequence: CASSLQGGTEAFF. The CDR3 DNA reads TGTGCCAGCAGTTTACAAGGAGGCACTGAAGCTTTCTTT.

The rearrangement uses TRBV7-9 and TRBJ2-7; TRBD2 is a possible D gene (6 bases). V lost 1 base, J lost 4 bases, and 8 bases lay in between. From germline, CDR1 is SEHNR and CDR2 FQNEAQ (reference sequence). The CDR3 is made up of 13 amino acids. The CDR3: CASSLVGGYEQYF. The CDR3 nucleotides are TGTGCCAGCAGCTTAGTTGGGGGGTACGAGCAGTACTTC.

The chain is built from TRBV6-5 and TRBJ2-7, with a tentative D call TRBD1 (5 bases). Germline CDR1 is MNHEY and CDR2 is SVGAGI. V gave up 0 bases and J gave up 5 bases, with 11 bases separating them. The CDR3 is made up of 14 amino acids. CDR3 nucleotides: TGTGCCAGCAGTTACTCGCGCAGGGAACACGAGCAGTACTTC. As protein: CASSYSRREHEQYF.

This clone showed up just a few times. The rearrangement joins TRBV2 to TRBJ1-6; D not resolved. There are 13 residues in the CDR3. The germline V and J ends were trimmed by 7 bases and 10 bases, with 14 bases remaining between them. Germline CDR1 is SNHLY and CDR2 is FYNNEI. CDR3 nucleotide sequence: TGTGCCAGCACTGAGAGTGGGAGGTCACCCCTCCACTTT. This sequence encodes CASTESGRSPLHF.

The rearrangement links TRBV6-6 to TRBJ1-6; D ambiguous. CDR1 is MNHNY and CDR2 is SVGAGI in the germline V gene (reference sequence). This CDR3 has 15 residues. V was shortened by 0 bases and J by 10 bases, with 13 bases between the two germline ends. This CDR3 reads CASSYSVGVGSPLHF. CDR3 nucleotide sequence: TGTGCCAGCAGTTACTCGGTCGGGGTAGGGTCACCCCTCCACTTT.

With regard to this clone: One junction end disagrees with the germline gene, perhaps due to a read error. CDR3 DNA: TGTGCCAGCAGCCAAGGTTCGACAGGTACGCAGTATTTT. This codes for CASSQGSTGTQYF. The genes are TRBV3-1 (or the pseudogene TRBV3-2) and TRBJ2-3, with a weak D call TRBD1 (6 bases). Germline loops: CDR1 LGHDT, CDR2 YNNKEL (reference sequence). The CDR3 extends over 13 amino acids.